This T cell receptor beta chain was identified during a study of cytomegalovirus exposure and HLA in healthy donors. Study outcomes and limitations: In an earlier analysis, most TCR beta V segments were productive about 90% or about 30% of the time. The study assumed roughly uniform donor sequencing depth for presence/absence analyses.

The CDR3 spans 13 residues. The V and J ends lost 8 bases and 0 bases, in that order; junction bases with no gene match: 4. Germline V lookup: CDR1 GTSNPN, CDR2 SVGIG (reference sequence). In the case of this clone: Its antigen is unknown.

A multiplex PCR was run with 60 Vbeta primers and 13 Jbeta primers. Using immunoSEQ multiplex PCR, the repertoire was profiled, and TCRdb retains in-frame clones only, with some absent. The sample holds roughly 190,000 clones. This TCR came from a woman aged 18-29 years in good health and CMV-seropositive. This chain joins TRBV30 and TRBJ1-3; 7 nucleotides align to TRBD1. The source material was PBMCs. CDR3 in amino acids: CARQGLSGNTIYF. CDR3 coding DNA: TGTGCCCGACAGGGACTCTCTGGAAACACCATATATTTT.